These 27 T cell receptor beta chains came from one sample sequenced in a study of blood T cell repertoires in COVID-19. Libraries were prepared by immunoSEQ multiplex PCR; TCRdb keeps only in-frame clonotypes and omits some of them. The data show roughly 70,000 clones, with roughly 70% seen just once and 22% held by the top ten. The specimen was peripheral blood. The origin of the receptors is a man aged 55 to 69 with acute or convalescent COVID-19.

The chain uses TRBV5-1 and TRBJ1-3, with D unclear. CDR1 is SGHRS, CDR2 YFSETQ, per germline. This CDR3 has 14 residues. Trimming removed 2 bases at V and 7 bases at J, with 13 bases between. CDR3 sequence reads: CASSLSGSRNTIYF. The CDR3 bases are TGCGCCAGCAGCTTATCGGGGTCGCGGAACACCATATATTTT.

V and J are TRBV2 and TRBJ2-7; D uncertain. V was shortened by 8 bases and J by 2 bases, with 10 bases between the two germline ends. CDR1 is SNHLY and CDR2 is FYNNEI in the germline V gene. The length of the CDR3 is 12 residues. CDR3 residues: CASGQVAYEQYF. CDR3 coding DNA: TGTGCCAGCGGGCAGGTGGCCTACGAGCAGTACTTC.

The genes are TRBV23-1 and TRBJ2-3; possible D gene TRBD2, 5 bases. TRBV23-1 is reported as an ORF; its role is uncertain. V was clipped by 6 bases and J by 2 bases, with 15 bases between them. The CDR3 runs 15 residues. Here the CDR3 reads CASSKNKRVTDTQYF. For the CDR3, the DNA is TGCGCCAGCAGCAAAAATAAGAGGGTCACAGATACGCAGTATTTT.

This clone was seen repeatedly, ten times or more. The chain couples TRBV10-3 to TRBJ1-1, with D possibly being TRBD1 (6 bases). This CDR3 contains 15 residues. From germline, CDR1 is ENHRY and CDR2 SYGVKD. Trimming removed 0 bases at V and 2 bases at J, with 10 bases between. The CDR3 DNA sequence: TGTGCCATCAGTGAGTCCGGGGACAAAAACACTGAAGCTTTCTTT. This translates into CAISESGDKNTEAFF.

This clone occurred once. The rearrangement uses TRBV5-1 and TRBJ2-3; D is uncertain. Germline CDR1 SGHRS, CDR2 YFSETQ. The CDR3 sequence is 15 residues long. V was trimmed by 0 bases and J by 4 bases, leaving 12 bases between them. For the CDR3, the DNA is TGCGCCAGCAGCTTGGGAGGTGCAGCTGCAGATACGCAGTATTTT. Protein: CASSLGGAAADTQYF.

V gene TRBV28 combines with J gene TRBJ2-3; 7 nucleotides match TRBD2. J lost 4 bases, V lost 3 bases, and 1 base had no gene match. The CDR3 extends over 13 amino acids. The germline V gene encodes CDR1 MDHEN and CDR2 SYDVKM. This CDR3 reads CASSLGRADTQYF. Here the CDR3 DNA reads TGTGCCAGCAGTTTGGGGAGGGCAGATACGCAGTATTTT.

V is TRBV7-3 and J is TRBJ2-1, with TRBD1 as a possible D gene (5 bases). The germline V and J ends were trimmed by 5 bases and 4 bases, with 9 bases remaining between them. Germline CDR1 reads SGHTA; CDR2 reads FQGTGA. CDR3 length: 13 residues. Here the CDR3 DNA reads TGTGCCAGCAGCCTCCGACAGTACAATGAGCAGTTCTTC. This codes for CASSLRQYNEQFF.

The V and J genes are TRBV15 and TRBJ2-2; maybe TRBD2 (6 bases). The CDR3 loop spans 15 amino acids. Trimming took 4 bases from V and 4 from J, leaving 13 bases between them. Germline V gene sequence: CDR1 LNHNV, CDR2 YYDKDF (reference sequence). The CDR3 coding sequence is TGTGCCACCAGCACGGTACGGCGGGGCACCGGGGAGCTGTTTTTT. It yields the protein CATSTVRRGTGELFF.

V gene TRBV6-1 combines with J gene TRBJ1-4; D gene ambiguous. This CDR3 is built from 15 residues. Trimming stripped 1 base from V and 5 bases from J, with 11 bases between. Germline V lookup: CDR1 MNHNS, CDR2 SASEGT. CDR3 region: CASSEGGRRNEKLFF. The CDR3 nucleotides read TGTGCCAGCAGTGAAGGCGGCAGAAGAAATGAAAAACTGTTTTTT.

The gene calls are TRBV1 and TRBJ2-3; the DNA was not compared with TRBD2, the D call given in the table. TRBV1 is shown as a pseudogene. The CDR3 runs to 17 residues. In nucleotides, the CDR3 is TGCACCAGCAGCCAACTGACTAGCGGGAGTCCACGGCGATCCCAGTATTTT. Protein sequence: CTSSQLTSGSPRRSQYF.

The chain links TRBV6-5 to TRBJ2-3; tentative D call: TRBD2 (6 bases). V shed 0 bases and J shed 6 bases, with 7 bases lying between them. Germline lookup yields CDR1 MNHEY and CDR2 SVGAGI. CDR3 length: 13 residues. The CDR3 protein is CASSYSRGDTQYF. Here the CDR3 DNA reads TGTGCCAGCAGTTACTCGCGGGGTGATACGCAGTATTTT.

CDR3 DNA sequence: TGTGCCAGCAGGGGACAAGCGAACACTGAAGCTTTCTTT. This gives the protein CASRGQANTEAFF. The chain has TRBV2 and TRBJ1-1; tentative D call: TRBD1 (6 bases). Germline V gene sequence: CDR1 SNHLY, CDR2 FYNNEI. The CDR3 consists of 13 residues. V was pared by 6 bases and J by 1 base, with 9 bases between.

The CDR3 region is CASSSGQGVHGYTF. CDR3 DNA sequence: TGTGCCAGCAGTTCCGGACAGGGGGTCCATGGCTACACCTTC. V usage is TRBV27 and J usage is TRBJ1-2; 10 positions agree with TRBD1. CDR1 is MNHEY, CDR2 SMNVEV, per germline (reference sequence). The CDR3 consists of 14 residues. V lost 4 bases, J lost 6 bases, and 5 bases stayed unmatched.

V gene TRBV3-1 (or the pseudogene TRBV3-2) combines with J gene TRBJ1-3; D is perhaps TRBD1 (6 bases). Germline-derived CDR1 and CDR2 are LGHDT and YNNKEL (reference sequence). Between the trimmed V and J ends, which lost 1 base and 1 base, there was a span of 20 bases. The CDR3 has 19 residues. The DNA for the CDR3 is TGTGCCAGCAGCCAAGGAAGAGACTTTCTTAGGGGGTCTGGAAACACCATATATTTT. Translated, it gives CASSQGRDFLRGSGNTIYF.

The table lists this clone with many counts. V gene TRBV30 combines with J gene TRBJ2-1; D call uncertain. This CDR3 has 12 amino acids. Trimming shortened V by 5 bases and J by 1 base, and 6 bases separated the two germline ends. Germline loops: CDR1 GTSNPN, CDR2 SVGIG (reference sequence). The DNA of the CDR3 is TGTGCCTGGTATTTGTCCTACAATGAGCAGTTCTTC. Translating it yields CAWYLSYNEQFF.

This chain links TRBV7-2 with TRBJ2-5; TRBD2 matches at 8 bases. The CDR3 runs to 13 residues. Germline V CDR1 and CDR2: SGHTA, FQGNSA. Trimming cost V 5 bases and J 4 bases; bases outside gene matches: 3. DNA for the CDR3: TGTGCCAGCAGCCCCGGGAGGGGAGAGACCCAGTACTTC. Amino acids: CASSPGRGETQYF.

This chain connects TRBV7-3 to TRBJ2-6; TRBD1 agrees at 8 bases. Germline trimming cut 5 bases from V and 2 bases from J; bases unmatched to any gene: 5. The CDR3 is 16 residues long. Germline CDR1 reads SGHTA; CDR2 reads FQGTGA. In DNA form, the CDR3 reads TGTGCCAGCAGCCAAGGACAGGGACCTGGGGCCAACGTCCTGACTTTC. It translates to CASSQGQGPGANVLTF.

The chain joins TRBV5-5 to TRBJ2-7; a weak D match, TRBD1 (6 bases). The length of the CDR3 is 20 residues. Germline V gives CDR1 SGHKS, CDR2 YYEKEE (reference sequence). Trimming removed 1 base at V and 4 bases at J, with 30 bases between. The CDR3 region has the DNA TGTGCCAGCAGCTTGCGGGCTCAGCTCAGGACAGCCAACCCCCTTTACGAGCAGTACTTC. Translated, it gives CASSLRAQLRTANPLYEQYF.

The chain couples TRBV7-2 to TRBJ2-2, with 7 bases identical to TRBD2. The CDR3 extends over 15 amino acids. Germline CDR1 SGHTA, CDR2 FQGNSA. The V gene end was trimmed by 2 bases and the J gene end by 1 base; junction bases not matched to a gene: 1. The CDR3 region is CASSLSGGNTGELFF. For the CDR3, the DNA is TGTGCCAGCAGCTTATCGGGAGGGAACACCGGGGAGCTGTTTTTT.

Points on this clone: In the same sample, other DNA sequences code for this CDR3. This sequence joins TRBV28 and TRBJ2-7; D uncertain. Deletions cut 5 bases from V and 4 bases from J, with 9 bases between. This CDR3 has 12 amino acids. Germline-derived CDR1 and CDR2 are MDHEN and SYDVKM. In nucleotides, the CDR3 is TGTGCCAGCAGTCTCTCTTCTTACGAGCAGTACTTC. This encodes CASSLSSYEQYF. Full variable domain (remainder filled in from reference TRBV28 and TRBJ2-7): DVKVTQSSRYLVKRTGEKVFLECVQDMDHENMFWYRQDPGLGLRLIYFSYDVKMKEKGDIPEGYSVSREKKERFSLILESASTNQTSMYLCASSLSSYEQYFGPGTRLTVT.

This clone has ten or more counts. V is TRBV3-1 (or the pseudogene TRBV3-2) and J is TRBJ2-1, with 9 positions matching TRBD2. V was pared by 4 bases and J by 5 bases, with 6 bases of the junction left unmatched. CDR3 length: 15 amino acids. The germline V gene has CDR1 LGHDT and CDR2 YNNKEL (reference sequence). CDR3 sequence reads: CASSRETSGNNEQFF. CDR3 DNA: TGTGCCAGCAGCCGCGAGACTAGCGGCAACAATGAGCAGTTCTTC.

J is TRBJ1-1 and V is TRBV25-1; 9 nucleotides align to TRBD1. Germline V gives CDR1 MGHDK, CDR2 SYGVNS. V gave up 5 bases and J gave up 1 base; unmatched junction bases: 5. The CDR3 has 15 residues. The CDR3 is CASSPRTGENTEAFF. In nucleotides, the CDR3 is TGTGCCAGCAGTCCCCGGACAGGGGAGAACACTGAAGCTTTCTTT.

The rearrangement joins TRBV19 to TRBJ2-6, with 8 bases that match TRBD1. Looked up from germline, CDR1 is LNHDA and CDR2 is SQIVND (reference sequence). The trim removed 6 bases at V and 0 bases at J, leaving 7 bases unmatched. The CDR3 runs 17 residues. CDR3 in amino acids: CASSPPDRGSGANVLTF. CDR3 DNA: TGTGCCAGTAGCCCCCCAGACAGGGGCTCTGGGGCCAACGTCCTGACTTTC.

The V gene is TRBV2, the J gene TRBJ2-3; the D is unclear. Germline lookup yields CDR1 SNHLY and CDR2 FYNNEI. The CDR3 is made up of 14 amino acids. Between the trimmed V and J ends, which lost 7 bases and 0 bases, there was a span of 11 bases. The CDR3: CASKYTESTDTQYF. As DNA, the CDR3 is TGTGCCAGCAAGTACACGGAGAGCACAGATACGCAGTATTTT.

This clone was picked up a small number of times. This chain links TRBV9 with TRBJ1-3; D is perhaps TRBD1 (5 bases). Per the germline V gene, CDR1 is SGDLS and CDR2 is YYNGEE. CDR3 size: 17 residues. The V end lost 0 bases, the J end lost 1 base, and 14 bases lay between the germline ends. The CDR3 bases are TGTGCCAGCAGCGTAGAAGGGGAAAGGTTTTCTGGAAACACCATATATTTT. Protein product: CASSVEGERFSGNTIYF.

The J gene is TRBJ1-2, the V gene TRBV6-1; a weak D match, TRBD1 (5 bases). V lost 1 base to trimming and J lost 0 bases, with 12 bases between them. From germline, CDR1 is MNHNS and CDR2 SASEGT. The CDR3 runs 16 residues. CDR3 coding DNA: TGTGCCAGCAGTGAAGTCGCGACAGCTACTAACTATGGCTACACCTTC. Protein: CASSEVATATNYGYTF.

This clone turned up a few times. The rearrangement links TRBV30 to TRBJ1-1, with TRBD1 identical over 8 bases. The CDR3 is made up of 13 amino acids. Germline values: CDR1 GTSNPN, CDR2 SVGIG (reference sequence). V lost 0 bases and J lost 7; bases outside the gene matches: 4. The CDR3: CAWSVGQGFEAFF. The CDR3 region has the DNA TGTGCCTGGAGTGTAGGACAGGGCTTTGAAGCTTTCTTT.